This TCR beta chain was recovered during a study of cytomegalovirus exposure and HLA in healthy donors. Study-wide points: Common viral pathogens (according to a later analysis) appeared linked to several of the most significant clusters. Versus the approximately 700-donor mean, an Asian-associated ancestry cluster reportedly showed fewer N-insertions in a later analysis. Most TCR beta V segments were productive about 87% or about 30% of the time in an earlier analysis.

The PCR employed 60 Vbeta primers together with 13 Jbeta primers. Produced via immunoSEQ multiplex PCR; TCRdb's table is partial and in-frame only. Among roughly 180,000 clones listed, under 90% were seen once. Worth noting for this clone: Its target is unknown.

With 2 bases clipped from V and 5 bases from J, the junction kept 5 bases outside the gene matches. CDR1 is MDHEN and CDR2 is SYDVKM in the germline V gene. This CDR3 is 15 amino acids long. The gene calls are TRBV28 and TRBJ1-4, with 7 bases fitting TRBD1. Input material: PBMCs. This TCR came from a man aged 25-45 years in good health and CMV-seropositive. The CDR3 loop reads CASSLTGTANEKLFF. As DNA, the CDR3 is TGTGCCAGCAGTTTAACCGGGACAGCAAATGAAAAACTGTTTTTT.